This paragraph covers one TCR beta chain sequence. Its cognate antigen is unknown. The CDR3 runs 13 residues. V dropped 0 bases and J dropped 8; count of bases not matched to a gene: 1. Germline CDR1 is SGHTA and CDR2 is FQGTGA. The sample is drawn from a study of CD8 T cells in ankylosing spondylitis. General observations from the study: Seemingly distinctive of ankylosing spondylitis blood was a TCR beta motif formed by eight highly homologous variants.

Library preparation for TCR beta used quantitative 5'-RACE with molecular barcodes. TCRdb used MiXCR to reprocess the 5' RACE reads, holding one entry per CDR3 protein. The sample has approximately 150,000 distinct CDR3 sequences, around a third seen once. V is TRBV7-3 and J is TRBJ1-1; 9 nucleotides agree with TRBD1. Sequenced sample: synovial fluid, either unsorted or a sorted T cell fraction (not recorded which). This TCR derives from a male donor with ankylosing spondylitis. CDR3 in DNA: TGTGCCAGCAGCTTAACGGGGACAGGGGAAGCTTTCTTT. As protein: CASSLTGTGEAFF.